This T cell receptor (beta chain) was captured in a study of blood T cell repertoires in COVID-19. Across the whole study: Whether acute or convalescent, the COVID-19 samples came from the United States, Italy and Spain. T cells, B-cell-depleted T cells, or PBMCs provided the cDNA or gDNA that served as material.

How the authors handled the data: How many nucleated cells were present was estimated from reference gene primer amplification. Repertoires were generated with immunoSEQ multiplex PCR, while TCRdb's copy carries only in-frame clones and drops some. D and trimming come from the DNA, and the V and J calls and clone size come from that table. The data hold tens of thousands of clones, with 70% to 85% observed a single time. The TCR was taken from a man in his 70s with acute or convalescent COVID-19. Sequenced: peripheral blood.

The CDR3 sequence: CASTPGATSGNTIYF. CDR3 in DNA: TGTGCCAGCACTCCAGGGGCTACCTCTGGAAACACCATATATTTT. The chain is built from TRBV6-6 and TRBJ1-3, with a weak D call TRBD1 (6 bases). V lost 7 bases, J lost 0 bases, and 13 bases lay in between. The CDR3 sequence is 15 residues long. Per germline, CDR1 MNHNY and CDR2 SVGAGI (reference sequence).